The entry below gives a single TCR beta chain sequence along with its context. Its antigen specificity is not known. Base-call qualities are not available, and no considerably larger clone is one nucleotide away. This sample was included in a study of blood T cell repertoires in COVID-19 (dated by TCRdb to 2020 to 2022). Looking at the study overall: Samples from collaborators originated in the United States, Italy and Spain and spanned both the acute and convalescent phases of COVID-19. The material from the prospective study consisted of cDNA or gDNA derived from T cells, B-cell-depleted T cells, or PBMCs. Subjects who had been exposed to COVID-19, were actively infected with it, or had recovered from it provided the deeply sampled blood TCRbeta repertoires that made up the dataset. A freely available public database, intended as a resource for researchers studying the immune response to SARS-CoV-2, is where the repertoires were released. Samples were obtained from the ongoing ImmuneRACE study (first 160 participants) and from 1,254 subjects provided by 6 global collaborators. Sample metadata almost always included a de-identified subject ID, COVID-19 status, age in years and sex. Where HLA class I and class II types were available, the types were taken from metadata supplied by the sample provider, not from assay-based typing.

The germline V end is reduced by 3 bases and the J end by 3 bases; junction bases left unmatched: 4. Looking up the germline V gene yields CDR1 SGHRS and CDR2 YFSETQ. Inclusive of the bounding cysteine and phenylalanine, the CDR3 is 14 residues long. Here the CDR3 DNA is all that survives: 42 bases in frame from base 1. TCRbeta CDR3 regions were amplified from genomic DNA by means of the immunoSEQ Assay, a bias-controlled multiplex PCR. Per the authors' processing: The number of nucleated cells in each sample was estimated from the amplification of reference gene primers within the assay. To quantify the absolute abundance of each unique TCRbeta CDR3 rearrangement, sequence reads were collapsed and filtered. Productive Simpson clonality was computed per sample as the square root of Simpson's diversity index over productive rearrangements. TCRdb took over this immuneACCESS table, retaining in-frame rearrangements with V and J assigned. Such tables are incomplete; in checked studies, under half of the missing clones stem from an unresolved V gene, and the remainder is unexplained. The V and J calls and clone size come from that table; D and trimming were worked out from the DNA. Present in this sample are under 55,000 clones, roughly 85% of which were seen just once. Jointly, the top ten make up more than 25% of the sample.

Collaborating institutions collected whole blood in K2EDTA tubes following their own protocols. For TCRbeta analysis, collaborator samples were shipped as frozen whole blood, as isolated PBMCs, or as DNA extracted from either sample type. What the research found in general, with its limitations: The quantity of clinical and demographic metadata differed by source and by participant and was supplied without curation.

The clonotype comes from a man in his 70s with acute or convalescent COVID-19. Sample: peripheral blood. Recombination connected TRBV5-1 to TRBJ1-1; 8 central bases correspond to TRBD1. The base sequence is TGCGCCAGCAGCTCGTTGGACAGGGACACTGAAGCTTTCTTT. Protein translation: CASSSLDRDTEAFF.